This TCR beta chain was sequenced for a study of blood T cell repertoires in COVID-19. Overall study context: The United States, Italy and Spain were the sources of the acute and convalescent COVID-19 samples. T cells, B-cell-depleted T cells, or PBMCs provided the cDNA or gDNA that served as material.

The protocol was immunoSEQ multiplex PCR, while the TCRdb copy is restricted to in-frame clones and leaves out a portion. Here the sample spans hundreds of thousands of clones, 80% to 95% being singletons. Enrolled during active infection, Seattle patients were then followed longitudinally. The germline V gene has CDR1 KGHSH and CDR2 LQKENI. V lost 6 bases and J 9 bases, leaving 18 bases between the germline ends. This CDR3 is built from 15 residues. This TCR came from a man aged 55 to 70 with COVID-19, enrolled during active disease. The V call is TRBV18, the J call TRBJ1-6, with unresolved D. Material for sequencing was peripheral blood. DNA of the CDR3: TGTGCCAGCTCCCCAGGCCACAGTGAAACTTCACCCCTCCACTTT. It is translated as CASSPGHSETSPLHF.